This T cell receptor beta chain was sequenced during a study of blood T cell repertoires in COVID-19 (dated by TCRdb to about 2020). About the full investigation: The collaborator samples originated in the United States, Italy and Spain and spanned the acute and convalescent phases of COVID-19. Samples came from the ongoing ImmuneRACE study (first 160 participants) plus 1,254 subjects from 6 global collaborators. Deeply sampled blood TCRbeta repertoires from subjects exposed to, actively infected with, or recovered from COVID-19 were included in the dataset. Where HLA class I and class II types were available, the types were taken from metadata supplied by the sample provider, not from assay-based typing. The repertoires were released in a freely available public database intended as a resource for research on the immune response to SARS-CoV-2. Sample metadata almost always included a de-identified subject ID, COVID-19 status, age in years and sex. The prospective study material was composed of cDNA or gDNA derived from T cells, B-cell-depleted T cells, or PBMCs.

The collaborating institutions used their own protocols to collect whole blood in K2EDTA tubes. Collaborator samples were shipped for TCRbeta analysis as frozen whole blood, isolated PBMCs, or DNA extracted from either sample type. Overall results and qualifications from the work: The amount of clinical and demographic metadata varied by source and participant and was provided uncurated.

As concerns this clone: The clone's antigen remains unknown. No base qualities exist here, and no much larger clone lies one base off it.

TCRbeta CDR3 regions were amplified from genomic DNA by means of the immunoSEQ Assay, a bias-controlled multiplex PCR. Under the source paper's analysis protocol: The number of nucleated cells in each sample was estimated by amplification of reference gene primers within the assay. To quantify the absolute abundance of each unique TCRbeta CDR3 rearrangement, sequence reads were collapsed and filtered. Productive Simpson clonality was computed per sample as the square root of Simpson's diversity index over productive rearrangements. TCRdb's version of the immuneACCESS table is confined to in-frame rearrangements and falls short of the full clone set. An unresolved V gene accounts for under half of the shortfall where checked; the remainder is of unknown origin. D and trimming were read from the DNA, whereas the V and J calls and clone size are those reported in that table. This sample has about 170,000 clones in its table, and about 74% of those were observed once. About 3% of the sample rests with the top ten.

The CDR3 spans 15 residues, from the cysteine through the phenylalanine. Kept here is only the CDR3 DNA, which spans 45 bases and is read in frame from base 1. Trimming takes 1 base from V and 9 bases from J, and the germline ends sit 20 bases apart. Taken from the germline V gene, the CDR1 and CDR2 loops are SGHTS and YDEGEE. The sample consisted of peripheral blood. Rearrangement joined TRBV5-8 to TRBJ2-7, with TRBD1 perhaps the D gene, on 6 matching bases. This TCR was recovered from a woman older than 75 with acute or convalescent COVID-19. This receptor has the CDR3 CASSLYGQLLLGQYF. The nucleotides are TGTGCCAGCAGCTTGTACGGACAGCTCCTCTTGGGGCAGTACTTC. Joined to the reference TRBV5-8 and TRBJ2-7 proteins, this CDR3 gives the full variable domain: EAGVTQSPTHLIKTRGQQATLRCSPISGHTSVYWYQQALGLGLQFLLWYDEGEERNRGNFPPRFSGRQFPNYSSELNVNALELEDSALYLCASSLYGQLLLGQYFGPGTRLTVT.